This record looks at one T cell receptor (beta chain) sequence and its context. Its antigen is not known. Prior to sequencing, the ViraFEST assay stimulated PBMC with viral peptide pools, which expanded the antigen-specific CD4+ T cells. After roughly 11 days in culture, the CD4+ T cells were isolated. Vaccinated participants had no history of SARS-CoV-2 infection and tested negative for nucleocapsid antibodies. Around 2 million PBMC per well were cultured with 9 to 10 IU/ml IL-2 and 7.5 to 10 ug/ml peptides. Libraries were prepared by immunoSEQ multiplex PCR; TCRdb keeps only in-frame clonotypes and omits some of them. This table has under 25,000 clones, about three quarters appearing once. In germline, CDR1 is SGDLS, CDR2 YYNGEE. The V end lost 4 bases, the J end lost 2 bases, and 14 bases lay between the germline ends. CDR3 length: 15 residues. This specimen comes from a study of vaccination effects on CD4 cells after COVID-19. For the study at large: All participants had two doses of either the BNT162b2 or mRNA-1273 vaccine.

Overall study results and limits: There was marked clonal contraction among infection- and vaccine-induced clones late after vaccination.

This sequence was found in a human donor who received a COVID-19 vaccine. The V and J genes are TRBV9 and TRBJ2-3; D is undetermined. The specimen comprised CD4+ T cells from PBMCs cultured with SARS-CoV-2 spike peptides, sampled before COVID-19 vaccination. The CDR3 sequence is CASSFGPHTTDTQYF. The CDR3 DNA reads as TGTGCCAGCAGCTTTGGACCTCATACCACAGATACGCAGTATTTT.